This T cell receptor beta chain is drawn from a study of T cell repertoires in cytomegalovirus infection. The sample holds one count of this clonotype. Its target is not known. MiXCR, applied by TCRdb to the reads, yields one record per CDR3 protein. The data hold some 68,000 distinct CDR3 sequences, with 22% observed a single time. The receptor was derived from a human donor in good health (CMV status not recorded). Some clones in this sample may be carry-over from other donors' samples. The sample consisted of PBMCs, sequenced either directly or after in vitro stimulation (not recorded which).

This chain's CDR3 is CASSLYRTSGDYEQYF. For the CDR3, the DNA is TGTGCCAGCAGTTTATACCGGACTAGTGGGGACTACGAGCAGTACTTC. The V call is TRBV28, the J call TRBJ2-7; 7 nucleotides agree with TRBD2. Germline CDR1 reads MDHEN; CDR2 reads SYDVKM. CDR3 length: 16 amino acids. V lost 1 base and J lost 3; bases outside the gene matches: 9.